The clone carrying this T cell receptor beta chain showed up just once. The record originates from a study of cytomegalovirus exposure and HLA in healthy donors. Sequencing was performed with immunoSEQ multiplex PCR; in TCRdb, only in-frame clones are kept and a portion is missing. Of over 60,000 clones listed, roughly 96% are singletons. Germline assignment: CDR1 SGDLS and CDR2 YYNGEE. Trimming pared 0 bases from V and 6 bases from J, leaving 12 bases between. The CDR3 is made up of 15 amino acids. This TCR was sampled from a man in his late teens or twenties in good health and CMV-seronegative. The sequenced material came from PBMCs. The V gene is TRBV9, the J gene TRBJ2-2, with D perhaps matching TRBD2 (6 bases). CDR3 bases: TGTGCCAGCAGCGTAGGGCGGGGTATACCCGGGGAGCTGTTTTTT. It is translated as CASSVGRGIPGELFF.